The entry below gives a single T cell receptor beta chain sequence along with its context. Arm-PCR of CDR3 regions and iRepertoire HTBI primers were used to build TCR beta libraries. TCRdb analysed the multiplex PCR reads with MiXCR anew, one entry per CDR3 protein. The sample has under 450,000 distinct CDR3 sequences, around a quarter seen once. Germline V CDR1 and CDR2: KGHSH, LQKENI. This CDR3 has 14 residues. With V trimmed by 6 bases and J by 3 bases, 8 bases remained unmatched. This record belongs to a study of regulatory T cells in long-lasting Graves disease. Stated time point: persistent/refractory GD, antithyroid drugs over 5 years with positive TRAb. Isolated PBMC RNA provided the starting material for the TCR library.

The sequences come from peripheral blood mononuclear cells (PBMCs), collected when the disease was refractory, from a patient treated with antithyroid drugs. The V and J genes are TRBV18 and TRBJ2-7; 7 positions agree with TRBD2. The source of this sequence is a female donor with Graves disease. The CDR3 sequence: CASSQRGLNYEQYF. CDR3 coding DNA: TGTGCCAGCTCGCAAAGGGGACTAAACTACGAGCAGTACTTC. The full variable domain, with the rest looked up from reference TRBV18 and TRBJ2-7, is NAGVMQNPRHLVRRRGQEARLRCSPMKGHSHVYWYRQLPEEGLKFMVYLQKENIIDESGMPKERFSAEFPKEGPSILRIQQVVRGDSAAYFCASSQRGLNYEQYFGPGTRLTVT.